Below, 17 T cell receptor beta chains from the same sample are listed, as sequenced in a study of Graves' ophthalmopathy and Graves' hyperthyroidism. Scientists amplified the TCR beta CDR3 regions from RNA transcripts. HTBI-primed RT-PCR formed the first round, and a multiplex PCR formed the second. TCRdb re-called the multiplex PCR reads with MiXCR, one entry per CDR3 protein. The table includes approximately 700,000 distinct CDR3 sequences, more than 40% detected once. Sequenced material: peripheral blood. Receptors originate from an adult man with Graves' ophthalmopathy.

Of note for this clonotype: With a much larger clone just one base away, this may be a read error. The rearrangement uses TRBV9 and TRBJ2-7; D might be TRBD1 or TRBD2, each matching 5 bases. The CDR3 length is 14 residues. CDR1 and CDR2 (germline): SGDLS, YYNGEE. The chain's CDR3 is CVSSGRSGSYEQYF. CDR3 coding DNA: TGTGTCAGCAGCGGCCGATCAGGGTCATACGAGCAGTACTTC.

This clonotype has a count of ten or more. V is TRBV6-1 and J is TRBJ1-5; tentative D call: TRBD1 (5 bases). V was trimmed by 3 bases and J by 6 bases, leaving 9 bases between them. From germline, CDR1 is MNHNS and CDR2 SASEGT. The CDR3 covers 13 residues. CDR3 residues: CASSDAGGQPQHF. CDR3 sequence (DNA): TGTGCCAGCAGTGATGCGGGGGGTCAGCCCCAGCATTTT.

This chain links TRBV12-3 or TRBV12-4 with TRBJ2-2; D gene ambiguous. This CDR3 is built from 16 residues. Deletions cut 6 bases from V and 1 base from J, with 15 bases between. CDR3 DNA sequence: TGTGCCAGCAGCCTGACTGGACGGCGGAACACCGGGGAGCTGTTTTTT. Protein: CASSLTGRRNTGELFF.

Note on this clonotype: It may be a read error: a sequence one base away is much more abundant. V and J are TRBV7-9 and TRBJ1-5; D may be TRBD1 (6 bases). The CDR3 is 13 amino acids. Germline CDR1 SEHNR, CDR2 FQNEAQ (reference sequence). CDR3 DNA: TGTGCCAGCAGCTACAGGGCTGATCAGCCCCCGCATTTT. It codes for CASSYRADQPPHF.

This clonotype was seen a few times. The chain couples TRBV5-1 to TRBJ2-2; TRBD1 might be the D (6 bases). Germline values: CDR1 SGHRS, CDR2 YFSETQ. V was clipped by 2 bases and J by 0 bases, with 17 bases between them. CDR3 size: 18 residues. The CDR3 region is CASSFLFSTGANTGELFF. In DNA, the CDR3 is TGCGCCAGCAGCTTCCTTTTCTCGACAGGAGCGAACACCGGGGAGCTGTTTTTT.

This clonotype was counted at least ten times. The chain carries TRBV2 and TRBJ2-5; TRBD1 matches 10 bases. Germline-derived CDR1 and CDR2 are SNHLY and FYNNEI. Trimming removed 8 bases from V and 5 bases from J; junction bases left unmatched: 8. The CDR3 contains 14 residues. DNA for the CDR3: TGTGCCAGCCCGGACAGGGGGGGGTTTGAGACCCAGTACTTC. It translates to CASPDRGGFETQYF.

J is TRBJ1-3 and V is TRBV9, with TRBD1 identical over 10 bases. Germline V gene sequence: CDR1 SGDLS, CDR2 YYNGEE. J gave up 3 bases and V 2 bases, and 11 bases lay outside the gene matches. This CDR3 region has 18 residues. CDR3 residues: CASSVPTRQGACGNTIYF. In DNA, the CDR3 is TGTGCCAGCAGCGTTCCTACTCGACAGGGGGCGTGTGGAAACACCATATATTTT.

The table lists this clonotype with many counts. This chain joins TRBV10-3 and TRBJ1-2, with D maybe TRBD1 (6 bases). The CDR3 runs 15 residues. In germline, CDR1 is ENHRY, CDR2 SYGVKD. V lost 2 bases, J lost 0 bases, and 10 bases lay in between. CDR3 region: CAISEGDTSNYGYTF. CDR3 DNA: TGTGCCATCAGTGAGGGGGACACCTCTAACTATGGCTACACCTTC.

There are many counts of this clonotype. V and J are TRBV19 and TRBJ1-4; 8 bases agree with TRBD1. This CDR3 is 15 amino acids long. J was trimmed by 7 bases and V by 5 bases; bases with no gene match: 9. The germline V gene encodes CDR1 LNHDA and CDR2 SQIVND (reference sequence). CDR3 in amino acids: CASSPRTGIAEKLFF. Written as DNA, the CDR3 is TGTGCCAGTAGTCCCCGGACAGGGATCGCTGAAAAACTGTTTTTT.

This clonotype has at least ten counts. This chain connects TRBV14 to TRBJ1-1, with 7 positions matching TRBD1. CDR1 and CDR2 from the germline V gene are SGHDN and FVKESK. V was pared by 0 bases and J by 5 bases, with 9 bases of the junction left unmatched. CDR3 length: 16 residues. The CDR3 is CASSQDWWAGGTEAFF. The CDR3, as DNA: TGTGCCAGCAGCCAAGATTGGTGGGCAGGGGGTACTGAAGCTTTCTTT.

The chain carries TRBV9 and TRBJ2-5, with a possible D match to TRBD2 (6 bases). CDR1 SGDLS and CDR2 YYNGEE come from the germline V gene. The V and J ends lost 4 bases and 4 bases respectively, with 17 bases between them. CDR3 size: 15 residues. The CDR3 region has the DNA TGTGCCAGCAGCCAAATAAAGGGGCGGGGAGAGACCCAGTACTTC. It codes for CASSQIKGRGETQYF.

This clonotype was detected ten times or more. The rearrangement joins TRBV12-3 or TRBV12-4 to TRBJ1-1; D gene unclear. The V and J ends lost 3 bases and 1 base respectively, with 6 bases between them. The CDR3 contains 13 residues. As DNA, the CDR3 is TGTGCCAGCAGTTTGAAATGGAACACTGAAGCTTTCTTT. Its protein is CASSLKWNTEAFF.

This chain connects TRBV10-2 to TRBJ1-1, with no clear D. Trimming took 5 bases from V and 0 from J, leaving 16 bases between them. CDR1 is WSHSY, CDR2 SAAADI, per germline. The CDR3 is 16 amino acids. Here the CDR3 reads CASSYSKVELNTEAFF. For the CDR3, the DNA is TGCGCCAGCAGTTACTCGAAGGTTGAATTGAACACTGAAGCTTTCTTT.

V usage is TRBV9 and J usage is TRBJ1-2; TRBD1 agrees at 7 bases. CDR1 and CDR2 from the germline V gene are SGDLS and YYNGEE. V lost 4 bases and J lost 4; bases outside the gene matches: 7. The CDR3 covers 14 residues. The CDR3 coding sequence is TGTGCCAGCAGCCCACGGGACAGCGTCTATGGCTACACCTTC. Its translation: CASSPRDSVYGYTF. Together with reference TRBV9 and TRBJ1-2, the CDR3 gives the full variable domain: DSGVTQTPKHLITATGQRVTLRCSPRSGDLSVYWYQQSLDQGLQFLIQYYNGEERAKGNILERFSAQQFPDLHSELNLSSLELGDSALYFCASSPRDSVYGYTFGSGTRLTVV.

With regard to this clonotype: A much larger clone lies one base from this, so it may be a read error. This chain links TRBV5-6 with TRBJ2-6; 8 nucleotides match TRBD1. The CDR3 runs to 16 residues. Germline values: CDR1 SGHDT, CDR2 YYEEEE. After removal of 3 bases from V and 0 bases from J, the junction contained 2 bases not matched to a gene. The CDR3 sequence is CASSYGQGSGANVLTF. For the CDR3, the DNA is TGTGCCAGCAGCTACGGACAGGGCTCTGGGGCCAACGTCCTGACTTTC.

This clonotype was seen ten or more times. The genes are TRBV24-1 and TRBJ1-2, with D uncertain. Germline CDR1 reads KGHDR; CDR2 reads SFDVKD. This CDR3 region has 11 residues. Trimming cost V 5 bases and J 8 bases, with 8 bases left between them. The CDR3, as DNA: TGTGCCACCAGTGGAAGAGGGGGCTACACCTTC. Its protein product is CATSGRGGYTF.

At least ten counts were recorded for this clonotype. V is TRBV7-2 and J is TRBJ2-5, with a tentative D call TRBD2 (5 bases). This CDR3 is built from 11 residues. V was pared by 5 bases and J by 13 bases, with 14 bases between. Per germline, CDR1 SGHTA and CDR2 FQGNSA. The CDR3: CASSPGLTRYF. Here the CDR3 DNA reads TGTGCCAGCAGCCCCGGACTCACGCGGTACTTC.